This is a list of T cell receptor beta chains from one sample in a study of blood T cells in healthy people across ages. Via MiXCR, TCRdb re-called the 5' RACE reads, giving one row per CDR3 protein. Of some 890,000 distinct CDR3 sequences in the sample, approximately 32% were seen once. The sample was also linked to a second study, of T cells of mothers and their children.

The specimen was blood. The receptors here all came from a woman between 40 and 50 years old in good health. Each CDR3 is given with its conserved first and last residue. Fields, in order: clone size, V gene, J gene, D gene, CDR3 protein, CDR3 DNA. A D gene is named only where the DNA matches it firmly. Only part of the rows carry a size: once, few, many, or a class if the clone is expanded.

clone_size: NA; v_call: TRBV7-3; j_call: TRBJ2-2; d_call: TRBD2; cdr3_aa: CASSLSGTAGELFF; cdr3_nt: TGTGCCAGCAGCCTAAGCGGGACGGCCGGGGAGCTGTTTTTT
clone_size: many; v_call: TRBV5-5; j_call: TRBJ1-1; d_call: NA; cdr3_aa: CASSFTRRAVEAFF; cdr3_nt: TGTGCCAGCAGTTTCACCCGCCGGGCGGTTGAAGCTTTCTTT
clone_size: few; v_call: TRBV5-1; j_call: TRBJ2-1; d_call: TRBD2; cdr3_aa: CASSQGLAKNEQFF; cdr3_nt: TGCGCCAGCAGCCAGGGACTAGCGAAGAATGAGCAGTTCTTC
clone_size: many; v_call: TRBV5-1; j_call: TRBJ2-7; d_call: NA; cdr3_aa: CASSLEPGYNYEQYF; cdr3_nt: TGCGCCAGCAGCTTGGAGCCCGGATATAACTACGAGCAGTACTTC
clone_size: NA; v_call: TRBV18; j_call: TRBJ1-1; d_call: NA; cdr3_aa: CASSRDTVNTEAFF; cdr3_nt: TGTGCCAGCTCACGGGACACAGTGAACACTGAAGCTTTCTTT
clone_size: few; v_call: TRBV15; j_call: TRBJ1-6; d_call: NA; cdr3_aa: CATSRDPVDYNSPLHF; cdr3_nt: TGTGCCACCAGCAGAGATCCAGTGGACTATAATTCACCCCTCCACTTT
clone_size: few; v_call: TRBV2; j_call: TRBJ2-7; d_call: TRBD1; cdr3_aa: CASSEGVFSRDRALNEQYF; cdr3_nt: TGTGCCAGCAGTGAAGGGGTTTTTTCCCGGGACAGGGCGTTGAACGAGCAGTACTTC
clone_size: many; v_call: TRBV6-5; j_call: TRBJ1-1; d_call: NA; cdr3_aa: CASSYDRNTEAFF; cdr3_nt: TGTGCCAGCAGTTACGACCGCAACACTGAAGCTTTCTTT
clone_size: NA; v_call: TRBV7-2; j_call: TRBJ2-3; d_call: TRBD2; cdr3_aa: CASSLMGGDVDTQYF; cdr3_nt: TGTGCCAGCAGCTTGATGGGGGGGGACGTGGATACGCAGTATTTT
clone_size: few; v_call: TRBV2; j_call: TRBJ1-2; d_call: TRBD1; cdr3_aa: CASVLDRSYGYTF; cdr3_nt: TGTGCCAGCGTCCTGGACAGGTCCTATGGCTACACCTTC
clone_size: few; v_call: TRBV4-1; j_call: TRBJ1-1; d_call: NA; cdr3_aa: CASSQDGVSLTEAFF; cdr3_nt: TGCGCCAGCAGCCAAGATGGTGTCAGTCTCACTGAAGCTTTCTTT
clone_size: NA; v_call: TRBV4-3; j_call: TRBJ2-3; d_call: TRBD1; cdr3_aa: CASSPSAGGVGTDTQYF; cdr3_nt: TGCGCCAGCAGCCCCTCGGCAGGGGGAGTGGGCACAGATACGCAGTATTTT
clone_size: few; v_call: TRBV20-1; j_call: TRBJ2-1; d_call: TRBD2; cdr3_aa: CSARSGGRNEQFF; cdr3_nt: TGCAGTGCCCGAAGCGGGGGGCGAAATGAGCAGTTCTTC
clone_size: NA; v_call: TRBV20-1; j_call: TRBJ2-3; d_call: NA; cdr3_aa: CSVDSLSSTDTQYF; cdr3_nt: TGCAGTGTGGACAGTCTTTCTAGCACAGATACGCAGTATTTT
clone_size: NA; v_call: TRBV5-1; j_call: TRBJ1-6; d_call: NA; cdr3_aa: CASSLQGKSSPLHF; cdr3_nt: TGCGCCAGCAGCTTACAGGGTAAAAGTTCACCCCTCCACTTT
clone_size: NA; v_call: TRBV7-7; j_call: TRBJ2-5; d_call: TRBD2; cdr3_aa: CASSPTAGTSGMETQYF; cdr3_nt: TGTGCTAGCAGCCCGACCGCCGGGACTAGCGGGATGGAGACCCAGTACTTC
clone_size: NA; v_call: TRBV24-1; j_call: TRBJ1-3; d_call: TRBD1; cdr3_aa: CATSDAGQGRSGNTIYF; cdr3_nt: TGTGCCACCAGTGATGCCGGACAGGGTCGCTCTGGAAACACCATATATTTT
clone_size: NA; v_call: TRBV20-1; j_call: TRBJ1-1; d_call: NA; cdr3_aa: CSARESGGRNTEAFF; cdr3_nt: TGCAGTGCTAGAGAATCCGGGGGGAGGAACACTGAAGCTTTCTTT
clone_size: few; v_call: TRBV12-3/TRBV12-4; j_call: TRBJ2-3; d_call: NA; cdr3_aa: CAGRRGLGTDTQYF; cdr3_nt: TGTGCCGGCAGGAGGGGGTTGGGGACAGATACGCAGTATTTT
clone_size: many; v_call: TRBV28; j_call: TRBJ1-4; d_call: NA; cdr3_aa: CASIAQGNEKLFF; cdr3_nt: TGTGCCAGCATCGCACAGGGCAATGAAAAACTGTTTTTT
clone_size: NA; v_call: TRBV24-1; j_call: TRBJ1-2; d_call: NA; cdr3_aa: CATSDFTDHGYTF; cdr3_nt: TGTGCCACCAGTGATTTTACGGACCATGGCTACACCTTC
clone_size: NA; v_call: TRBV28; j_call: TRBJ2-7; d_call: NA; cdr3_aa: CASSLPTGSSYEQYF; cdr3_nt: TGTGCCAGCAGTTTGCCTACAGGCAGCTCCTACGAGCAGTACTTC
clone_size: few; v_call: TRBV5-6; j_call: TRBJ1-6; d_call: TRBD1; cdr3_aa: CASSHRQGRLYNSPLHF; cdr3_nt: TGTGCCAGCAGCCACCGACAGGGGCGACTTTATAATTCACCCCTCCACTTT
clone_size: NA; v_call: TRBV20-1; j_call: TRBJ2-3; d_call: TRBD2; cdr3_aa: CSARDSGGADTQYF; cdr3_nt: TGCAGTGCTAGGGATAGCGGGGGCGCAGATACGCAGTATTTT
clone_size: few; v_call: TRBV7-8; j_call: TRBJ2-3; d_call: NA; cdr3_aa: CASSLWESGTDTQYF; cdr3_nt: TGTGCCAGCAGCTTGTGGGAGTCTGGCACAGATACGCAGTATTTT
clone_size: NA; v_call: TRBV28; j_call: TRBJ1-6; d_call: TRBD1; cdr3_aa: CASSDNYRTGKYQILHF; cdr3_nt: TGTGCCAGCAGCGATAATTATAGGACAGGGAAATATCAAATCCTCCACTTT
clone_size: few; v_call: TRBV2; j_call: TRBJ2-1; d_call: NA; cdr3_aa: CASSGNGGPRNEQFF; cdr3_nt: TGTGCCAGCAGTGGGAATGGGGGCCCTCGCAATGAGCAGTTCTTC
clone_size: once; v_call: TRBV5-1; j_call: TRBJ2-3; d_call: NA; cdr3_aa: CASSLDARTDSQYF; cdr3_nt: TGCGCCAGCAGCTTGGACGCCCGCACAGATTCGCAGTATTTT
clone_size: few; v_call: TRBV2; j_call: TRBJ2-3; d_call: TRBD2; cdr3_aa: CASSERLAGAGTDTQYF; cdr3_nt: TGTGCCAGCAGTGAAAGACTAGCGGGGGCCGGGACAGATACGCAGTATTTT
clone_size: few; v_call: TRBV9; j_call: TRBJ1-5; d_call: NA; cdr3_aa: CASSVLGDDQPQHF; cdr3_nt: TGTGCCAGCAGCGTCCTAGGGGACGATCAGCCCCAGCATTTT
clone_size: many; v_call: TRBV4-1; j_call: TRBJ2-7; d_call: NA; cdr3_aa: CASSLQAAPAYEQYF; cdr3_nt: TGCGCCAGCAGCCTCCAGGCCGCTCCTGCCTACGAGCAGTACTTC
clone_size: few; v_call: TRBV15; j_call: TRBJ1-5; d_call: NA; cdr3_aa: CATNSLGFGNQPQHF; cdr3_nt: TGTGCCACAAACTCGCTAGGGTTTGGCAATCAGCCCCAGCATTTT
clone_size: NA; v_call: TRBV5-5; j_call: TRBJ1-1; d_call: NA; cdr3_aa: CASSLYPWTNTEAFF; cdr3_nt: TGTGCCAGCAGCTTGTACCCGTGGACGAACACTGAAGCTTTCTTT
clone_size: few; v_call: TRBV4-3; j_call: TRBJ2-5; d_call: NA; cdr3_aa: CASSQGHRRQETQYF; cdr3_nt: TGCGCCAGCAGCCAAGGACATCGTCGGCAAGAGACCCAGTACTTC
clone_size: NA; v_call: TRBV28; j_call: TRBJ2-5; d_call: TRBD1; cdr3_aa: CASSSHRGQGGTQYF; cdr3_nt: TGTGCCAGCAGTTCGCACCGGGGACAGGGAGGGACCCAGTACTTC
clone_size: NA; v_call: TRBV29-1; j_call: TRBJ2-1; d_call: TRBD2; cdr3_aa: CSSKGAGGFSYNEQFF; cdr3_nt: TGCAGCTCTAAGGGAGCGGGGGGGTTCTCCTACAATGAGCAGTTCTTC
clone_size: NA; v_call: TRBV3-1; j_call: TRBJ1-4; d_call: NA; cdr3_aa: CASSRGPGRGEKLFF; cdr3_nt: TGTGCCAGCAGCCGGGGGCCGGGACGTGGTGAAAAACTGTTTTTT
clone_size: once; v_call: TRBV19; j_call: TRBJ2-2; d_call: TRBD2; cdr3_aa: CASSTTSGAFTGELFF; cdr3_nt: TGTGCCAGTAGCACGACTAGCGGGGCGTTCACCGGGGAGCTGTTTTTT
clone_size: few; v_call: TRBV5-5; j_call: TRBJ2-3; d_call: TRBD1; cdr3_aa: CASSPGTGRDTQYF; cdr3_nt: TGTGCCAGCAGCCCTGGGACAGGGAGAGATACGCAGTATTTT
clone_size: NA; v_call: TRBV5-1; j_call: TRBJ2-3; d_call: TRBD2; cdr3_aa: CASSLNLAGGTDTQYF; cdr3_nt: TGCGCCAGCAGCTTGAATCTAGCGGGGGGCACAGATACGCAGTATTTT
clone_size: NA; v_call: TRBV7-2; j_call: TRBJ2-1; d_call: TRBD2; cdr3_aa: CASSLSGAGISHEQFF; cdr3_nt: TGTGCCAGCAGCTTGTCCGGAGCGGGGATCTCTCATGAGCAGTTCTTC
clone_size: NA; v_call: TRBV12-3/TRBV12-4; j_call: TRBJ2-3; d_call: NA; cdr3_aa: CASRLVGQATQYF; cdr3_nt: TGTGCCAGCAGGTTGGTGGGGCAAGCTACGCAGTATTTT
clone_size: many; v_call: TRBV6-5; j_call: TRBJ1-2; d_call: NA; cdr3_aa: CASSRAGRGYTF; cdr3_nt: TGTGCCAGCAGTCGGGCAGGGAGAGGCTACACCTTC